Listed below are T cell receptor beta chains from one sample, sequenced in a study of blood T cell repertoires in COVID-19. This table comes from immunoSEQ multiplex PCR, and its TCRdb copy is limited to in-frame clones, with some not included. The table shows around 400,000 clones, with roughly nine tenths occurring only once. The sequenced sample consisted of PBMCs or T cells enriched from blood (not recorded which). These receptors were collected from a woman in her 40s who had been exposed to COVID-19. Each CDR3 is given without its conserved first and last residue. Fields, in order: V gene, CDR3 protein.

v_gene: TRBV30; CDR3aa: AWSGTGQLAKNIQY
v_gene: TRBV5-4; CDR3aa: ASSLTGTGHGYT
v_gene: TRBV10-3; CDR3aa: AISPGGGYEQF
v_gene: TRBV29-1; CDR3aa: SVDGGTGTARRNYGYT
v_gene: TRBV5-1; CDR3aa: ASRTEPYNEQF
v_gene: TRBV15; CDR3aa: ATSRGTQGAGNTIY
v_gene: TRBV5-1; CDR3aa: ASRQGYTEAF
v_gene: TRBV10-1; CDR3aa: ASSDQANQPQH
v_gene: TRBV7-6; CDR3aa: ASSPLRGGNTIY
v_gene: TRBV7-9; CDR3aa: ASSPASGERYGYT
v_gene: TRBV5-4; CDR3aa: ASSPQGANEKLF
v_gene: TRBV18; CDR3aa: ASSPQQGISLLNTEAF
v_gene: TRBV5-5; CDR3aa: ASSLGLAGTDTQY
v_gene: TRBV7-2; CDR3aa: ASSTRSDSYEQY
v_gene: TRBV21-1; CDR3aa: ASSKVSWTGGGQPQH
v_gene: TRBV3-1/TRBV3-2; CDR3aa: ASSPRTGGGDTQY
v_gene: TRBV30; CDR3aa: AFATNEKLF
v_gene: TRBV25-1; CDR3aa: ASSEWGGSTDTQY
v_gene: TRBV3-1/TRBV3-2; CDR3aa: ASSQEGAGGYGYT
v_gene: TRBV6-1; CDR3aa: ASSEFTGTEAF
v_gene: TRBV19; CDR3aa: ASSIGGVGNQPQH
v_gene: TRBV2; CDR3aa: ASSSRDRGIDEQY
v_gene: TRBV30; CDR3aa: AWSLGLAAYNEQF
v_gene: TRBV9; CDR3aa: ASSRRGGVSYNEQF
v_gene: TRBV19; CDR3aa: ASSIGSDRWSNTIY
v_gene: TRBV29-1; CDR3aa: SVEADGGGYT